This T cell receptor (beta chain) is from a study of T cells in Graves' hyperthyroidism and ophthalmopathy. Regarding the study as a whole: Ophthalmopathy was separated from stable hyperthyroidism by a 13 V-J model.

The table lists this clonotype with many counts. No antigen is known for it. Amplification of TCR beta CDR3 regions used RNA as the template. Using the HTBI primer set, a first-round RT-PCR was run on the TCR CDR3. Using its own MiXCR run on the multiplex PCR reads, TCRdb lists one record per CDR3 protein. The sample contains around 700,000 distinct CDR3 sequences, 18% of which appear only once. The CDR3 is 14 amino acids. Germline values: CDR1 SNHLY, CDR2 FYNNEI. Trimming stripped 7 bases from V and 7 bases from J, with 16 bases between. Each diagnosis drew on symptoms, thyroxine, TRAb, thyroid ultrasound and orbital computed tomography findings. Fresh peripheral blood, roughly 10 ml, was the source of the PBMCs.

The TCR comes from a woman aged 45-65 years with Graves' hyperthyroidism that later progressed to Graves' ophthalmopathy. What was sequenced was blood. The V gene is TRBV2, the J gene TRBJ1-4; tentatively, D is TRBD1 (6 bases). CDR3 nucleotides: TGTGCCAGCAAGTTGGGGGACACCTCTGAAAAACTGTTTTTT. Amino acids: CASKLGDTSEKLFF.